The T cell receptor (beta chain) under discussion was sequenced for a study of blood T cell repertoires in COVID-19. Study as a whole: Samples representing acute and convalescent COVID-19 were sourced from the United States, Italy and Spain.

The protocol was immunoSEQ multiplex PCR, while the TCRdb copy is restricted to in-frame clones and leaves out a portion. The top ten hold roughly 12% of the sample, which has roughly 59,000 clones, roughly 80% seen once. V dropped 5 bases and J dropped 3; count of bases not matched to a gene: 7. The CDR3 extends over 16 amino acids. CDR1 and CDR2 (germline): ENHRY, SYGVKD. The specimen sequenced was peripheral blood. The chain is built from TRBV10-3 and TRBJ2-1, with TRBD1 identical over 10 bases. This sequence was found in a man aged 80 or over with acute or convalescent COVID-19. CDR3 region: CAISQGQGNIYNEQFF. The CDR3 DNA reads as TGTGCCATCAGTCAGGGACAGGGGAATATCTACAATGAGCAGTTCTTC.